A selection of T cell receptor beta chains follows, all from one sample in a study of cytomegalovirus exposure and HLA in healthy donors. Clones were sequenced by immunoSEQ multiplex PCR, and TCRdb holds only the in-frame ones, with some missing. The sample lists under 200,000 clones, roughly 70% occurring once. Input material: PBMCs. These receptors came from a woman aged 40 to 50 in good health and CMV-seropositive. CDR3s include the opening cysteine and the closing phenylalanine or tryptophan. The order of the fields is V gene, J gene, D gene, clone size, CDR3 protein, CDR3 DNA. D genes are given only for firm matches. A row's size may be missing; if present it is once, few, many or a size class.

V: TRBV5-6
J: TRBJ1-1
D: TRBD1
size: .
CDR3: CASSAGGNTEAFF
DNA: TGTGCCAGCAGTGCAGGGGGGAACACTGAAGCTTTCTTT

V: TRBV29-1
J: TRBJ1-1
D: .
size: .
CDR3: CSVGGGVGVNTEAFF
DNA: TGCAGCGTTGGGGGAGGGGTGGGGGTGAACACTGAAGCTTTCTTT

V: TRBV4-3
J: TRBJ2-7
D: .
size: .
CDR3: CASSQESGHGNLFSYEQYF
DNA: TGCGCCAGCAGCCAAGAGTCCGGGCACGGGAACCTATTCTCCTACGAGCAGTACTTC

V: TRBV6-1
J: TRBJ2-4
D: .
size: .
CDR3: CASSPPGLAKNIQYF
DNA: TGTGCCAGCAGCCCTCCGGGATTAGCCAAAAACATTCAGTACTTC

V: TRBV7-9
J: TRBJ2-1
D: TRBD2
size: few
CDR3: CASSFYLAGAYNEQFF
DNA: TGTGCCAGCAGCTTTTATTTGGCGGGAGCCTACAATGAGCAGTTCTTC

V: TRBV5-6
J: TRBJ2-3
D: TRBD2
size: .
CDR3: CASSLGLAEDTQYF
DNA: TGTGCCAGCAGCTTGGGGCTAGCGGAGGATACGCAGTATTTT

V: TRBV6-6
J: TRBJ1-5
D: .
size: .
CDR3: CASTDRHNQPQHF
DNA: TGTGCCAGCACCGACAGACACAATCAGCCCCAGCATTTT

V: TRBV19
J: TRBJ1-4
D: .
size: .
CDR3: CASSILASNEKLFF
DNA: TGTGCCAGTAGTATCCTAGCCTCTAATGAAAAACTGTTTTTT

V: TRBV4-3
J: TRBJ2-3
D: .
size: .
CDR3: CASSQGAGANTDTQYF
DNA: TGCGCCAGCAGCCAAGGCGCGGGGGCCAACACAGATACGCAGTATTTT

V: TRBV5-1
J: TRBJ1-1
D: .
size: .
CDR3: CASSPVPGANTEAFF
DNA: TGCGCCAGCAGCCCCGTGCCGGGAGCCAACACTGAAGCTTTCTTT

V: TRBV29-1
J: TRBJ2-5
D: TRBD1
size: .
CDR3: CSGGQGMETQYF
DNA: TGCAGCGGAGGACAGGGGATGGAGACCCAGTACTTC

V: TRBV28
J: TRBJ1-5
D: .
size: .
CDR3: CASSMDTSNQPQHF
DNA: TGTGCCAGCAGTATGGACACTAGCAATCAGCCCCAGCATTTT

V: TRBV13
J: TRBJ2-1
D: .
size: .
CDR3: CASSLLLSHNEQFF
DNA: TGTGCCAGCAGCTTATTACTAAGTCACAATGAGCAGTTCTTC

V: TRBV6-6
J: TRBJ2-1
D: .
size: .
CDR3: CASSYEGGDNEQFF
DNA: TGTGCCAGCAGTTATGAAGGGGGTGACAATGAGCAGTTCTTC

V: TRBV7-7
J: TRBJ2-2
D: .
size: .
CDR3: CASSADSSNTGELFF
DNA: TGTGCTAGCAGCGCGGACAGTTCGAACACCGGGGAGCTGTTTTTT

V: TRBV27
J: TRBJ1-1
D: TRBD1
size: .
CDR3: CAIEDRDEAFF
DNA: TGTGCCATCGAGGACAGGGATGAAGCTTTCTTT

V: TRBV7-9
J: TRBJ2-3
D: .
size: once
CDR3: CASSFQDSSTDTQYF
DNA: TGTGCCAGCAGCTTCCAGGACAGCAGCACAGATACGCAGTATTTT

V: TRBV4-2
J: TRBJ1-2
D: .
size: .
CDR3: CASRANIDRNHGYTF
DNA: TGTGCCAGCAGAGCCAATATCGACAGGAATCATGGCTACACCTTC

V: TRBV25-1
J: TRBJ1-6
D: TRBD1
size: .
CDR3: CASQDRGRSPLHF
DNA: TGTGCCAGCCAGGACAGGGGTCGTTCACCCCTCCACTTT

V: TRBV27
J: TRBJ2-1
D: .
size: .
CDR3: CASSTGVQAVTGRDEQFF
DNA: TGTGCCAGCAGCACAGGAGTACAGGCCGTGACTGGTCGCGATGAGCAGTTCTTC

V: TRBV27
J: TRBJ1-6
D: .
size: .
CDR3: CASSYNKAGYSPLHF
DNA: TGTGCCAGCAGCTACAACAAAGCGGGGTATTCACCCCTCCACTTT

V: TRBV9
J: TRBJ2-3
D: .
size: .
CDR3: CASSVVTDTQYF
DNA: TGTGCCAGCAGCGTAGTAACAGATACGCAGTATTTT